The rows below give T cell receptor beta chains drawn from one sample of a study of cytomegalovirus exposure and HLA in healthy donors. The protocol was immunoSEQ multiplex PCR, while the TCRdb copy is restricted to in-frame clones and leaves out a portion. The sample carries around 110,000 clones, 65% to 90% recorded once. Material: PBMCs. These receptors were collected from a man aged 50 to 59 in good health and CMV-seronegative. CDR3s include the opening cysteine and the closing phenylalanine or tryptophan. The order of the fields is V gene, clone size, J gene, CDR3 length, D gene, CDR3 DNA, CDR3 protein. A D gene is named only where the DNA matches it firmly. For some rows the clone size is stated as once, few or many, or as a class when expanded; others skip it.

V: TRBV19
size: .
J: TRBJ1-5
length: 12
D: .
DNA: TGTGCCACCGACTCAGGGTTTCAGCCCCAGCATTTT
CDR3: CATDSGFQPQHF

V: TRBV4-3
size: .
J: TRBJ1-2
length: 15
D: .
DNA: TGCGCCAGCAGCCAAGTTTTCGACAGAAGCTATGGCTACACCTTC
CDR3: CASSQVFDRSYGYTF

V: TRBV6-5
size: .
J: TRBJ2-2
length: 12
D: .
DNA: TGTGCCACCCAAGGGGACACCGGGGAGCTGTTTTTT
CDR3: CATQGDTGELFF

V: TRBV4-2
size: .
J: TRBJ1-5
length: 15
D: TRBD1
DNA: TGTGCCAGCAGCCAAGCGGACAGGGCGAATCAGCCCCAGCATTTT
CDR3: CASSQADRANQPQHF

V: TRBV6-5
size: .
J: TRBJ1-2
length: 15
D: TRBD1
DNA: TGTGCCAGCAGGCGGACGGGACAGGGGGAATATGGCTACACCTTC
CDR3: CASRRTGQGEYGYTF

V: TRBV19
size: .
J: TRBJ2-7
length: 15
D: .
DNA: TGTGCCAGTAGTGGGGAGGCGACAGGGAGATACGAGCAGTACTTC
CDR3: CASSGEATGRYEQYF

V: TRBV28
size: .
J: TRBJ2-2
length: 12
D: .
DNA: TGTGCCAGCAGTACACCCACCGGGGAGCTGTTTTTT
CDR3: CASSTPTGELFF

V: TRBV5-1
size: .
J: TRBJ2-2
length: 16
D: TRBD2
DNA: TGCGCCAGCAGTCCTAGACTAGCGGGGTACACCGGGGAGCTGTTTTTT
CDR3: CASSPRLAGYTGELFF

V: TRBV2
size: .
J: TRBJ1-2
length: 12
D: .
DNA: TGTGCCAGCGCCTTGGGCAACTATGGCTACACCTTC
CDR3: CASALGNYGYTF

V: TRBV10-1
size: few
J: TRBJ2-3
length: 15
D: .
DNA: TGCGCCAGCAGTGAGTCTAGGGGAGGAACAGATACGCAGTATTTT
CDR3: CASSESRGGTDTQYF

V: TRBV19
size: .
J: TRBJ1-2
length: 12
D: .
DNA: TGTGCCAGTAGTCAGGTTAACTATGGCTACACCTTC
CDR3: CASSQVNYGYTF

V: TRBV6-5
size: once
J: TRBJ2-1
length: 14
D: TRBD2
DNA: TGTGCCAGCAGTTTCCCCACTAGCGGGAATGAGCAGTTCTTC
CDR3: CASSFPTSGNEQFF

V: TRBV7-9
size: .
J: TRBJ1-4
length: 17
D: .
DNA: TGTGCCAGCAGCTTAGCCGGAGGGTTCGCAACTAATGAAAAACTGTTTTTT
CDR3: CASSLAGGFATNEKLFF

V: TRBV6-6
size: few
J: TRBJ2-6
length: 14
D: .
DNA: TGTGCCGGGGGGAAAACAGCTGGGGCCAACGTCCTGACTTTC
CDR3: CAGGKTAGANVLTF

V: TRBV7-2
size: .
J: TRBJ2-3
length: 13
D: .
DNA: TGTGCCAGCAGCTCCCTCAGGGTAGATACGCAGTATTTT
CDR3: CASSSLRVDTQYF

V: TRBV5-4
size: .
J: TRBJ2-5
length: 13
D: .
DNA: TGTGCCAGCAGCTTCTCGGGGGAGGAGACCCAGTACTTC
CDR3: CASSFSGEETQYF

V: TRBV7-6
size: .
J: TRBJ2-5
length: 16
D: .
DNA: TGTGCCAGCAGCCCGCGAATTCAGGGTACTCAAGAGACCCAGTACTTC
CDR3: CASSPRIQGTQETQYF

V: TRBV7-9
size: .
J: TRBJ1-2
length: 14
D: .
DNA: TGTGCCAGCAGCTTATTGGGCAGCCACTATGGCTACACCTTC
CDR3: CASSLLGSHYGYTF

V: TRBV7-2
size: .
J: TRBJ2-3
length: 15
D: TRBD2
DNA: TGTGCCAGCAGCTCAGACGGGGGAGGGACAGATACGCAGTATTTT
CDR3: CASSSDGGGTDTQYF

V: TRBV7-8
size: .
J: TRBJ2-5
length: 16
D: .
DNA: TGTGCCAGCAGCTTTCTGGTGGCAGGGTTCCAAGAGACCCAGTACTTC
CDR3: CASSFLVAGFQETQYF

V: TRBV30
size: .
J: TRBJ1-6
length: 13
D: TRBD1
DNA: TGTGCCTGGGCGACAGGGGCAGGGTCACCCCTCCACTTT
CDR3: CAWATGAGSPLHF

V: TRBV30
size: .
J: TRBJ1-4
length: 13
D: TRBD1
DNA: TGTGCCTGGAGTGAGGGGGCGCGGGAAAAACTGTTTTTT
CDR3: CAWSEGAREKLFF

V: TRBV6-1
size: .
J: TRBJ2-7
length: 15
D: TRBD1
DNA: TGTGCCAGCAGCTCCCTCCCTGGACAGGGCTACGAGCAGTACTTC
CDR3: CASSSLPGQGYEQYF

V: TRBV14
size: .
J: TRBJ2-3
length: 14
D: .
DNA: TGTGCCAGCAGCCAAGATCCAAGCACAGATACGCAGTATTTT
CDR3: CASSQDPSTDTQYF

V: TRBV27
size: .
J: TRBJ1-6
length: 16
D: TRBD1
DNA: TGTGCCAGCAGTTTATCCTGGACAGGGTATAATTCACCCCTCCACTTT
CDR3: CASSLSWTGYNSPLHF

V: TRBV25-1
size: .
J: TRBJ1-1
length: 14
D: TRBD1
DNA: TGTGCCAGCAGTTGGGACAGCTTGAACACTGAAGCTTTCTTT
CDR3: CASSWDSLNTEAFF

V: TRBV10-3
size: .
J: TRBJ2-1
length: 12
D: .
DNA: TGTGCCATCAGTACGGGTTACAATGAGCAGTTCTTC
CDR3: CAISTGYNEQFF

V: TRBV29-1
size: few
J: TRBJ2-5
length: 12
D: .
DNA: TGCAGCGTTGAGCTAACAGAAGAGACCCAGTACTTC
CDR3: CSVELTEETQYF

V: TRBV19
size: .
J: TRBJ2-2
length: 16
D: .
DNA: TGTGCCAGTAGTTGGGGTCAGGGCTCGGGCACCGGGGAGCTGTTTTTT
CDR3: CASSWGQGSGTGELFF

V: TRBV11-2
size: .
J: TRBJ1-2
length: 16
D: TRBD1
DNA: TGTGCCAGCAGCTTCACAGGGGGAATAGCTAACTATGGCTACACCTTC
CDR3: CASSFTGGIANYGYTF

V: TRBV2
size: .
J: TRBJ1-5
length: 16
D: TRBD1
DNA: TGTGCCAGCAGCCCGGGGGTGGACAGGGGGCGTCAGCCCCAGCATTTT
CDR3: CASSPGVDRGRQPQHF

V: TRBV19
size: few
J: TRBJ1-6
length: 15
D: .
DNA: TGTGCCAGTAGTATAGGACTCCCCGCCAATTCACCCCTCCACTTT
CDR3: CASSIGLPANSPLHF

V: TRBV15
size: .
J: TRBJ2-7
length: 15
D: TRBD1
DNA: TGTGCCACCAGCAGGCCGGGACAGGGATCCTACGAGCAGTACTTC
CDR3: CATSRPGQGSYEQYF

V: TRBV14
size: .
J: TRBJ1-4
length: 12
D: TRBD1
DNA: TGTGCCAGTAACAGGGGAAATGAAAAACTGTTTTTT
CDR3: CASNRGNEKLFF

V: TRBV7-9
size: .
J: TRBJ2-1
length: 19
D: TRBD1
DNA: TGTGCCAGCAGCTTCCCACAGATCCTTGGGACAGGTCCAAGCAATGAGCAGTTCTTC
CDR3: CASSFPQILGTGPSNEQFF

V: TRBV27
size: .
J: TRBJ2-3
length: 12
D: .
DNA: TGTGCCAGCAGGGAGACGGCCGGTACGCAGTATTTT
CDR3: CASRETAGTQYF

V: TRBV6-4
size: many
J: TRBJ2-1
length: 14
D: .
DNA: TGTGCCAGCAGTGACTCGTCCAGGGGCAATGAGCAGTTCTTC
CDR3: CASSDSSRGNEQFF

V: TRBV7-6
size: .
J: TRBJ2-3
length: 16
D: TRBD2
DNA: TGTGCCAGCAGCTTAGCGCTAGCGGGGGGTTCAGATACGCAGTATTTT
CDR3: CASSLALAGGSDTQYF

V: TRBV25-1
size: .
J: TRBJ2-1
length: 15
D: TRBD1
DNA: TGTGCCAGCAGTGGGACAGGGAGGAACTACAATGAGCAGTTCTTC
CDR3: CASSGTGRNYNEQFF

V: TRBV5-1
size: .
J: TRBJ2-3
length: 16
D: TRBD2
DNA: TGCGCCAGCAGCCTTAAACTAGCGGCTAACACAGATACGCAGTATTTT
CDR3: CASSLKLAANTDTQYF

V: TRBV5-1
size: .
J: TRBJ2-7
length: 14
D: TRBD1
DNA: TGCGCCAGCAGCTTCCGGACAGGGGGTTACGAGCAGTACTTC
CDR3: CASSFRTGGYEQYF

V: TRBV11-2
size: few
J: TRBJ1-1
length: 15
D: .
DNA: TGTGCCAGCAGCCGGAGGGCGGGGGTGGGAACTGAAGCTTTCTTT
CDR3: CASSRRAGVGTEAFF

V: TRBV6-6
size: .
J: TRBJ1-4
length: 15
D: .
DNA: TGTGCCAGTTACCAGGGGAGGGGGACTAATGAAAAACTGTTTTTT
CDR3: CASYQGRGTNEKLFF

V: TRBV9
size: .
J: TRBJ2-5
length: 15
D: TRBD2
DNA: TGTGCCAGCAGCTTCGGGGGGGCCCCCCAAGAGACCCAGTACTTC
CDR3: CASSFGGAPQETQYF

V: TRBV6-1
size: .
J: TRBJ1-1
length: 14
D: .
DNA: TGTGCCAGCAGTGGGGGACTGGGGGACACTGAAGCTTTCTTT
CDR3: CASSGGLGDTEAFF

V: TRBV12-5
size: .
J: TRBJ1-6
length: 16
D: .
DNA: TGTGCTAGTGGTTTCCTAGAGACAGGTTTTGATTCACCCCTCCACTTT
CDR3: CASGFLETGFDSPLHF

V: TRBV5-6
size: .
J: TRBJ1-5
length: 15
D: TRBD1
DNA: TGTGCCAGCAGCCCCGGGACAGGGGGCCCCCTACCCCAGCATTTT
CDR3: CASSPGTGGPLPQHF

V: TRBV6-4
size: once
J: TRBJ2-2
length: 15
D: .
DNA: TGTGCCAGCAGTGAGAGCCGGGTCTGCACCGGGGAGCTGTTTTTT
CDR3: CASSESRVCTGELFF

V: TRBV10-3
size: few
J: TRBJ1-1
length: 13
D: .
DNA: TGTGCCATCAGTGGCATTAGGAACACTGAAGCTTTCTTT
CDR3: CAISGIRNTEAFF

V: TRBV5-1
size: few
J: TRBJ1-1
length: 15
D: .
DNA: TGCGCCAGCAGCCCAATGCGACAGCCCGACACTGAAGCTTTCTTT
CDR3: CASSPMRQPDTEAFF

V: TRBV5-6
size: few
J: TRBJ2-5
length: 15
D: TRBD2
DNA: TGTGCCAGCAGCTTGGAACTAGCGGGGAGGGAGACCCAGTACTTC
CDR3: CASSLELAGRETQYF

V: TRBV7-2
size: .
J: TRBJ2-3
length: 17
D: TRBD2
DNA: TGTGCCAGCAGCTCGTACTTCGGGACTACTAGCACAGATACGCAGTATTTT
CDR3: CASSSYFGTTSTDTQYF

V: TRBV19
size: .
J: TRBJ2-7
length: 15
D: .
DNA: TGTGCCAGTAGTATAGAAAAGGACTTCGGCAACGAGCAGTACTTC
CDR3: CASSIEKDFGNEQYF